This entry lists 18 T cell receptor beta chains sequenced from one sample in a study of blood T cell repertoires in COVID-19. Repertoires were generated with immunoSEQ multiplex PCR, while TCRdb's copy carries only in-frame clones and drops some. The sample consists of approximately 200,000 clones, less than 90% of them appearing once. Sequenced input: peripheral blood. These receptors all come from a woman aged 50 to 60 with acute or convalescent COVID-19.

This clone was observed at least ten times. The V call is TRBV11-3, the J call TRBJ2-2; D may be TRBD2 (6 bases). There are 13 residues in the CDR3. Trimming shortened V by 5 bases and J by 3 bases, and 7 bases separated the two germline ends. The V gene's germline CDR1 is SGHNT and CDR2 YENEEA. CDR3 in amino acids: CASSPGDTGELFF. In nucleotides, the CDR3 is TGTGCCAGCAGCCCGGGAGACACCGGGGAGCTGTTTTTT.

The rearrangement links TRBV7-2 to TRBJ2-7; 9 bases are shared with TRBD2. This CDR3 has 15 residues. The germline CDR1 and CDR2 sequences are SGHTA and FQGNSA. The J segment lost 4 bases and the V segment lost 3 bases, leaving 7 bases of the junction unmatched. CDR3 in amino acids: CASSLSLAGLYEQYF. CDR3 in DNA: TGTGCCAGCAGCTTGTCGCTAGCGGGGTTATACGAGCAGTACTTC.

J is TRBJ1-2 and V is TRBV7-2; no clear D gene. V dropped 3 bases and J dropped 2 bases, with 13 bases sitting between them. This CDR3 has 15 residues. Germline-derived CDR1 and CDR2 are SGHTA and FQGNSA. CDR3 DNA: TGTGCCAGCAGCTTCACCAGGCCACCCAACTATGGCTACACCTTC. Translating gives CASSFTRPPNYGYTF.

This chain connects TRBV24-1 to TRBJ2-7; D is ambiguous. Trimming pared 2 bases from V and 5 bases from J, leaving 12 bases between. The germline V gene encodes CDR1 KGHDR and CDR2 SFDVKD. This CDR3 spans 14 amino acids. The CDR3 coding sequence is TGTGCCACCAGTGATTCGAGAGAGCCCCACGAGCAGTACTTC. Its translation is CATSDSREPHEQYF.

This chain joins TRBV3-1 (or the pseudogene TRBV3-2) and TRBJ2-5; 8 nucleotides match TRBD1. Germline V gives CDR1 LGHDT, CDR2 YNNKEL (reference sequence). Trimming removed 4 bases from V and 3 bases from J; junction bases left unmatched: 10. The CDR3 extends over 16 amino acids. The CDR3, as DNA: TGTGCCAGCAGCCGAGCAGGGGGCGCCTGGAAAGAGACCCAGTACTTC. Translation gives CASSRAGGAWKETQYF.

V gene TRBV27 combines with J gene TRBJ2-7, with 7 bases lining up with TRBD1. Per germline, CDR1 MNHEY and CDR2 SMNVEV (reference sequence). This CDR3 contains 14 residues. J was trimmed by 4 bases and V by 1 base; bases with no gene match: 4. CDR3 sequence reads: CASSLFEGAYEQYF. The CDR3 DNA follows: TGTGCCAGCAGTTTATTTGAGGGGGCGTACGAGCAGTACTTC.

The rearrangement joins TRBV10-2 to TRBJ1-2; tentatively, D is TRBD1 (5 bases). The germline V and J ends were trimmed by 0 bases and 2 bases, with 10 bases remaining between them. This CDR3 contains 15 residues. Germline CDR1 is WSHSY and CDR2 is SAAADI. The CDR3: CASSESNWGNYGYTF. The CDR3 DNA is TGCGCCAGCAGTGAGTCGAATTGGGGCAACTATGGCTACACCTTC.

V and J are TRBV29-1 and TRBJ1-5; unclear D gene. Germline V gives CDR1 SQVTM, CDR2 ANQGSEA. This CDR3 has 12 residues. The V and J ends lost 7 bases and 5 bases respectively, with 12 bases between them. The CDR3 nucleotides read TGCAGCGCTCTCCGAGCGTATCAGCCCCAGCATTTT. Its protein product is CSALRAYQPQHF.

The chain carries TRBV3-1 (or the pseudogene TRBV3-2) and TRBJ2-3, with 8 bases lining up with TRBD1. J gave up 1 base and V 0 bases, and 12 bases lay outside the gene matches. This CDR3 region has 19 residues. Germline V CDR1 and CDR2: LGHDT, YNNKEL (reference sequence). The CDR3 reads CASSQENPPGGLGTDTQYF. CDR3 nucleotide sequence: TGTGCCAGCAGCCAAGAAAACCCCCCAGGGGGCTTAGGCACAGATACGCAGTATTTT.

The gene calls are TRBV11-3 and TRBJ2-7, with TRBD2 matching 10 bases. CDR1 is SGHNT, CDR2 YENEEA, per germline. V dropped 1 base and J dropped 5; count of bases not matched to a gene: 8. This CDR3 has 16 residues. The CDR3 coding sequence is TGTGCCAGCAGCTTAGCCAAGCGGGGGGGCGGCGACGAGCAGTACTTC. Amino acid sequence: CASSLAKRGGGDEQYF.

Only one count was recorded for this clone. The chain links TRBV18 to TRBJ2-7; the match to TRBD2 covers 8 bases. The J segment lost 7 bases and the V segment lost 2 bases, leaving 10 bases of the junction unmatched. Germline V gene data show CDR1 as KGHSH and CDR2 as LQKENI. The CDR3 is 15 amino acids. CDR3 sequence (DNA): TGTGCCAGCTCACCAACTAGCGGTCTAAGTGGGGAGCAGTACTTC. It encodes CASSPTSGLSGEQYF.

The chain couples TRBV6-1 to TRBJ1-2, with 9 bases identical to TRBD1. Germline assignment: CDR1 MNHNS and CDR2 SASEGT. Trimming at V came to 1 base and at J to 6 bases, leaving 6 bases not matched to a gene. The CDR3 spans 15 residues. CDR3 DNA sequence: TGTGCCAGCAGTGAAGAAATCTGGACAGGGGATGGCTACACCTTC. Amino acid sequence: CASSEEIWTGDGYTF.

The CDR3 DNA sequence: TGTGCCAGCAGCTTAATGCCTAGCGGGAGCACAGATACGCAGTATTTT. Its protein is CASSLMPSGSTDTQYF. The rearrangement links TRBV7-2 to TRBJ2-3; TRBD2 aligns across 8 bases. Trimming at V came to 2 bases and at J to 0 bases, leaving 4 bases not matched to a gene. CDR3 size: 16 residues. The germline CDR1 and CDR2 sequences are SGHTA and FQGNSA.

The genes are TRBV19 and TRBJ1-2; the match to TRBD1 covers 8 bases. V lost 3 bases to trimming and J lost 7 bases; unmatched junction nucleotides: 7. In germline, CDR1 is LNHDA, CDR2 SQIVND (reference sequence). The CDR3 is 14 amino acids. The CDR3 coding sequence is TGTGCCAGTAGTATGGTCCGGACAGGGTTTGGCTACACCTTC. Translating it yields CASSMVRTGFGYTF.

CDR3 DNA sequence: TGTGCCACCAGCGGATTGGGACTAGCTGAGGAGACCCAGTACTTC. This sequence encodes CATSGLGLAEETQYF. The J gene is TRBJ2-5, the V gene TRBV24-1, with 9 bases that match TRBD2. V dropped 7 bases and J dropped 5; count of bases not matched to a gene: 10. CDR3 size: 15 residues. Germline-derived CDR1 and CDR2 are KGHDR and SFDVKD.

V gene TRBV19 combines with J gene TRBJ1-2; maybe TRBD1 (5 bases). The germline V gene has CDR1 LNHDA and CDR2 SQIVND (reference sequence). The length of the CDR3 is 16 residues. V lost 6 bases and J lost 1, with 18 bases in between. The CDR3 is CASRGRSGHINYGYTF. Here the CDR3 DNA reads TGTGCCAGTAGGGGGAGGTCCGGACACATTAACTATGGCTACACCTTC. The complete variable domain, with remaining parts taken from reference TRBV19 and TRBJ1-2, reads DGGITQSPKYLFRKEGQNVTLSCEQNLNHDAMYWYRQDPGQGLRLIYYSQIVNDFQKGDIAEGYSVSREKKESFPLTVTSAQKNPTAFYLCASRGRSGHINYGYTFGSGTRLTVV.

The chain carries TRBV19 and TRBJ2-7, with D perhaps matching TRBD2 (7 bases). The V gene's germline CDR1 is LNHDA and CDR2 SQIVND (reference sequence). The CDR3 is 16 amino acids. Trimming shortened V by 4 bases and J by 6 bases, and 22 bases separated the two germline ends. The CDR3 spells CASSTAGGQGASEQYF. In DNA form, the CDR3 reads TGTGCCAGTAGTACCGCCGGGGGGCAAGGGGCATCCGAGCAGTACTTC.

V usage is TRBV11-3 and J usage is TRBJ2-3; 8 positions match TRBD2. Unmatched junction bases numbered 3, after V lost 3 bases and J lost 4 bases. The CDR3 extends over 14 amino acids. The germline V gene has CDR1 SGHNT and CDR2 YENEEA. The CDR3 is CASSLRLAPDTQYF. DNA of the CDR3: TGTGCCAGCAGCTTGAGACTAGCGCCAGATACGCAGTATTTT.